These 15 T cell receptor beta chains came from one sample sequenced in a study of shared clonotypes between healthy human individuals. Only in-frame clones appear in the TCRdb table, and some are missing; sequencing was by immunoSEQ multiplex PCR. The data show around 980,000 clones, around 82% seen once. Sequenced sample: memory CD4+ T cells from PBMCs. Regarding subset: CD45RA-negative fraction. These receptors all stem from a man younger than 35 in good health. Some clones in this sample may be carry-over from other donors' samples.

To note about this clone: A much more abundant neighbour one base away suggests this may be a read error. This chain uses TRBV4-2 with TRBJ1-5; TRBD1 is a possible D gene (6 bases). The CDR3 covers 16 residues. Germline CDR1 is LGHNA and CDR2 is YNFKEQ. Deletions cut 0 bases from V and 5 bases from J, with 14 bases between. CDR3 amino acids: CASSQDSAGAYQPQHF. CDR3 DNA: TGTGCCAGCAGCCAAGATTCGGCAGGGGCTTATCAGCCCCAGCATTTT.

V and J are TRBV5-1 and TRBJ2-7; D gene uncertain. The CDR3 sequence is 14 residues long. Germline V gene data show CDR1 as SGHRS and CDR2 as YFSETQ. Trimming stripped 0 bases from V and 3 bases from J, with 10 bases between. The CDR3 here is CASSLDKPLYEQYF. CDR3 DNA sequence: TGCGCCAGCAGCTTGGATAAACCACTCTACGAGCAGTACTTC.

V and J are TRBV28 and TRBJ1-5, with D possibly being TRBD1 (6 bases). CDR1 and CDR2 from the germline V gene are MDHEN and SYDVKM. The CDR3 is 14 residues long. With 7 bases removed from V and 2 bases from J, the gap between germline ends came to 12 bases. The DNA of the CDR3 is TGTGCCAGCACCCGGAACAGGGGCAATCAGCCCCAGCATTTT. Amino acids: CASTRNRGNQPQHF. The variable domain in full, with the rest retrieved from reference TRBV28 and TRBJ1-5, is DVKVTQSSRYLVKRTGEKVFLECVQDMDHENMFWYRQDPGLGLRLIYFSYDVKMKEKGDIPEGYSVSREKKERFSLILESASTNQTSMYLCASTRNRGNQPQHFGDGTRLSIL.

J is TRBJ1-3 and V is TRBV15; D ambiguous. V was cut by 0 bases and J by 0 bases, with 3 bases left in between. The germline V gene has CDR1 LNHNV and CDR2 YYDKDF (reference sequence). The CDR3 is 14 amino acids. CDR3 bases: TGTGCCACCAGCAGAGATTACTCTGGAAACACCATATATTTT. Translated: CATSRDYSGNTIYF.

The V and J genes are TRBV7-2 and TRBJ2-7, with 10 positions matching TRBD2. Germline CDR1 is SGHTA and CDR2 is FQGNSA. V lost 2 bases and J lost 3; bases outside the gene matches: 4. The length of the CDR3 is 15 residues. The CDR3 sequence: CASSLRTSGNYEQYF. The CDR3 coding sequence is TGTGCCAGCAGCTTAAGGACTAGCGGTAACTACGAGCAGTACTTC.

In this sample, this clone turned up once. This chain connects TRBV20-1 to TRBJ2-7; no reliable D call. With 5 bases removed from V and 6 bases from J, the gap between germline ends came to 11 bases. CDR3 length equals 11 residues. The germline gives CDR1 DFQATT, CDR2 SNEGSKA (reference sequence). This CDR3 reads CSAYHTREQYF. The CDR3 nucleotides are TGCAGTGCTTACCACACCCGCGAGCAGTACTTC.

J is TRBJ1-1 and V is TRBV6-1, with 7 bases that match TRBD1. Germline V gene sequence: CDR1 MNHNS, CDR2 SASEGT. V lost 1 base and J lost 6; bases outside the gene matches: 2. The CDR3 is made up of 13 amino acids. The CDR3 spells CASSEETGSEAFF. The CDR3 DNA reads TGTGCCAGCAGTGAAGAGACAGGGTCTGAAGCTTTCTTT.

This clone has a single count. V and J are TRBV18 and TRBJ1-2; D gene uncertain. Trimming removed 3 bases from V and 3 bases from J, with 11 bases in between. Germline lookup yields CDR1 KGHSH and CDR2 LQKENI. CDR3 length equals 14 residues. The CDR3 bases are TGTGCCAGCTCACCTGGCTCCAGAGACTATGGCTACACCTTC. It translates to CASSPGSRDYGYTF.

The rearrangement joins TRBV29-1 to TRBJ2-1; D is possibly TRBD1 (5 bases). Germline V CDR1 and CDR2: SQVTM, ANQGSEA. The CDR3 totals 14 residues. V lost 6 bases and J 8 bases, leaving 20 bases between the germline ends. CDR3: CSVKKGWASDEQFF. For the CDR3, the DNA is TGCAGCGTGAAGAAGGGGTGGGCTTCGGATGAGCAGTTCTTC.

The gene calls are TRBV15 and TRBJ1-4; possible D gene TRBD1, 5 bases. Per the germline V gene, CDR1 is LNHNV and CDR2 is YYDKDF (reference sequence). V was cut by 2 bases and J by 3 bases, with 10 bases left in between. This CDR3 is built from 15 residues. CDR3 sequence: CATSRSRDSNEKLFF. CDR3 sequence (DNA): TGTGCCACCAGCAGAAGCCGGGACTCTAATGAAAAACTGTTTTTT.

This clone came up a few times. The chain combines TRBV28 with TRBJ1-5, with no clear D. Germline V lookup: CDR1 MDHEN, CDR2 SYDVKM. Trimming left V 10 bases short and J 7 bases short, with 14 bases between. CDR3 size: 12 residues. CDR3 region: CATHGWRQPQHF. CDR3 in DNA: TGTGCCACCCATGGGTGGAGGCAGCCCCAGCATTTT. The full variable domain, rest sourced from reference TRBV28 and TRBJ1-5, is DVKVTQSSRYLVKRTGEKVFLECVQDMDHENMFWYRQDPGLGLRLIYFSYDVKMKEKGDIPEGYSVSREKKERFSLILESASTNQTSMYLCATHGWRQPQHFGDGTRLSIL.

The rearrangement uses TRBV9 and TRBJ2-5; 9 bases map to TRBD1. V shed 4 bases, J shed 5 bases, and the junction held 9 bases outside the gene matches. Looked up from germline, CDR1 is SGDLS and CDR2 is YYNGEE. CDR3 length: 15 residues. The CDR3 here is CASSSPGQGRETQYF. Written as DNA, the CDR3 is TGTGCCAGCAGCTCTCCCGGACAGGGGAGGGAGACCCAGTACTTC. Based on the CDR3 plus reference TRBV9 and TRBJ2-5, the full variable domain is DSGVTQTPKHLITATGQRVTLRCSPRSGDLSVYWYQQSLDQGLQFLIQYYNGEERAKGNILERFSAQQFPDLHSELNLSSLELGDSALYFCASSSPGQGRETQYFGPGTRLLVL.

V gene TRBV9 combines with J gene TRBJ1-1; D not resolved. Trimming cost V 0 bases and J 6 bases, with 9 bases left between them. The CDR3 extends over 13 amino acids. Germline V gene lookup returns CDR1 SGDLS and CDR2 YYNGEE. The DNA for the CDR3 is TGTGCCAGCAGCGTAGAGGAGAGGTCTGAAGCTTTCTTT. Protein sequence: CASSVEERSEAFF.

The V call is TRBV28, the J call TRBJ2-7, with D maybe TRBD1 (5 bases). The CDR3 covers 14 residues. The germline V gene has CDR1 MDHEN and CDR2 SYDVKM. The V end lost 6 bases, the J end lost 0 bases, and 12 bases lay between the germline ends. The CDR3 DNA reads as TGTGCCAGCAGGGGCGCAGGGAACTCCTACGAGCAGTACTTC. Its protein is CASRGAGNSYEQYF.

The chain is built from TRBV7-9 and TRBJ2-1; TRBD2 matches 8 bases. The CDR3 has 16 residues. J lost 5 bases, V lost 3 bases, and 9 bases had no gene match. Germline V gene lookup returns CDR1 SEHNR and CDR2 FQNEAQ (reference sequence). CDR3 loop: CASSFLVGRVNNEQFF. The DNA of the CDR3 is TGTGCCAGCAGCTTTCTCGTCGGGAGGGTAAACAATGAGCAGTTCTTC.